A single sample gave rise to the 6 T cell receptor beta chains below, sequenced in a study of identical twins. MiXCR, applied by TCRdb to the 5' RACE reads, yields one record per CDR3 protein. The sample shows 1,800,000 or so distinct CDR3 sequences, less than 35% of them seen only once. Sequenced input: cord blood. The receptor set was obtained from a newborn girl in good health.

This clonotype was counted ten times or more. The V and J genes are TRBV5-1 and TRBJ1-1; no reliable D call. Looked up from germline, CDR1 is SGHRS and CDR2 is YFSETQ. V lost 5 bases and J 1 base, leaving 9 bases between the germline ends. The CDR3 totals 13 residues. For the CDR3, the DNA is TGCGCCAGCAGTCCTTGGACGAACACTGAAGCTTTCTTT. As protein: CASSPWTNTEAFF.

The V and J genes are TRBV10-2 and TRBJ2-7; TRBD2 matches at 7 bases. This CDR3 spans 15 amino acids. Germline V gene lookup returns CDR1 WSHSY and CDR2 SAAADI. The V and J ends lost 2 bases and 2 bases, in that order; junction bases with no gene match: 6. CDR3 DNA: TGCGCCAGCAGTGAGCCGGCTAGCGGAGCCTACGAGCAGTACTTC. Its translation is CASSEPASGAYEQYF.

The CDR3 reads CASNAQANTGELFF. The CDR3 DNA follows: TGTGCCAGCAATGCCCAGGCTAACACCGGGGAGCTGTTTTTT. The gene calls are TRBV2 and TRBJ2-2, with D unclear. The ends were cut back, 7 bases at V and 2 bases at J, with 11 bases in the middle. This CDR3 comprises 14 residues. Germline loops: CDR1 SNHLY, CDR2 FYNNEI.

In its sample, this clonotype was seen a few times. CDR3 nucleotides: TGCAGTGCCGGGACTAGACACAATGAGCAGTTCTTC. It translates to CSAGTRHNEQFF. The rearrangement uses TRBV20-1 and TRBJ2-1; 8 bases agree with TRBD2. The germline CDR1 and CDR2 sequences are DFQATT and SNEGSKA (reference sequence). CDR3 length: 12 amino acids. Trimming at V came to 6 bases and at J to 5 bases, leaving 3 bases not matched to a gene.

The CDR3 here is CSVRDREYTEAFF. CDR3 DNA sequence: TGCAGCGTACGGGACAGGGAATACACTGAAGCTTTCTTT. This chain uses TRBV29-1 with TRBJ1-1; 9 bases match TRBD1. V trimming: 6 bases; J trimming: 3 bases; junction bases outside the gene matches: 5. The CDR3 runs to 13 residues. The germline V gene encodes CDR1 SQVTM and CDR2 ANQGSEA.

Of note for this clonotype: At one boundary the junction diverges from the germline segment, which might be a read error. The genes are TRBV28 and TRBJ2-1; 12 nucleotides line up with TRBD2. This CDR3 region has 16 residues. Germline CDR1 and CDR2: MDHEN and SYDVKM. CDR3 residues: CASSPWTSGTPNGQFF. CDR3 coding DNA: TGTGCCAGCAGTCCCTGGACTAGCGGGACGCCAAATGGGCAGTTCTTC.